The 30 T cell receptor beta chains given below trace back to one sample, sequenced in a study of cytomegalovirus exposure and HLA in healthy donors. Only in-frame clones appear in the TCRdb table, and some are missing; sequencing was by immunoSEQ multiplex PCR. Of about 150,000 clones listed, less than 90% are singletons. The sequenced sample was PBMCs. Source of these receptors: a man in his late teens or twenties in good health and CMV-seropositive.

V and J are TRBV5-4 and TRBJ2-3; 9 bases line up with TRBD1. The CDR3 runs 17 residues. Germline V lookup: CDR1 SGHNT, CDR2 YYREEE (reference sequence). The V segment lost 0 bases and the J segment 0 bases; nucleotides outside the gene matches: 5. CDR3 nucleotides: TGTGCCAGCAGCTTGGGGGGGACAGGGCCGAGCACAGATACGCAGTATTTT. It codes for CASSLGGTGPSTDTQYF.

The CDR3 spells CASSQKGTGTGELFF. CDR3 DNA: TGTGCCAGCAGCCAAAAAGGGACAGGCACCGGGGAGCTGTTTTTT. This chain uses TRBV6-1 with TRBJ2-2, with 8 bases matching TRBD1. CDR3 length: 15 residues. Germline V gene lookup returns CDR1 MNHNS and CDR2 SASEGT. The junction had 7 bases not matched to a gene; V was cut back by 6 bases and J by 4 bases.

The rearrangement uses TRBV27 and TRBJ2-3; TRBD2 agrees at 14 bases. V was pared by 0 bases and J by 6 bases, with 8 bases of the junction left unmatched. The CDR3 loop spans 18 amino acids. Germline CDR1 reads MNHEY; CDR2 reads SMNVEV (reference sequence). In DNA form, the CDR3 reads TGTGCCAGCAGTTTATCATGGACTAGCGGGAGGTTTGGGGATACGCAGTATTTT. The encoded protein is CASSLSWTSGRFGDTQYF.

Judged by abundance, this clone is large (0.1 to 1%). The V and J genes are TRBV7-2 and TRBJ2-1, with 11 nucleotides matching TRBD2. Per the germline V gene, CDR1 is SGHTA and CDR2 is FQGNSA. Germline trimming cut 0 bases from V and 5 bases from J; bases unmatched to any gene: 6. This CDR3 contains 17 residues. Here the CDR3 reads CASSLAGTSGINNEQFF. The CDR3 coding sequence is TGTGCCAGCAGCTTAGCAGGGACTAGCGGAATTAACAATGAGCAGTTCTTC.

J is TRBJ2-3 and V is TRBV18, with 7 bases matching TRBD2. Germline CDR1 reads KGHSH; CDR2 reads LQKENI. V trimming: 3 bases; J trimming: 0 bases; junction bases outside the gene matches: 12. This CDR3 has 18 amino acids. Here the CDR3 reads CASSPGLHSGSSTDTQYF. CDR3 nucleotide sequence: TGTGCCAGCTCACCGGGCTTACATAGCGGGTCAAGCACAGATACGCAGTATTTT.

Here the CDR3 reads CASSPGTDRAHYEQYF. The DNA for the CDR3 is TGTGCCAGCAGCCCGGGAACGGACAGGGCCCACTACGAGCAGTACTTC. The V call is TRBV7-3, the J call TRBJ2-7; 8 bases map to TRBD1. Germline-derived CDR1 and CDR2 are SGHTA and FQGTGA. The CDR3 is made up of 16 amino acids. The junction had 12 bases not matched to a gene; V was cut back by 5 bases and J by 3 bases.

The chain uses TRBV6-5 and TRBJ2-1, with 8 bases that match TRBD2. CDR1 and CDR2 (germline): MNHEY, SVGAGI. CDR3 length: 15 amino acids. V was clipped by 5 bases and J by 6 bases; unmatched bases: 9. DNA for the CDR3: TGTGCCAGCAGTCCCTTAGCGGGGTCGGGCAATGAGCAGTTCTTC. Translated, it gives CASSPLAGSGNEQFF.

This chain links TRBV6-5 with TRBJ2-3, with a weak D call TRBD2 (6 bases). V lost 4 bases to trimming and J lost 5 bases, with 16 bases between them. There are 15 residues in the CDR3. The germline CDR1 and CDR2 sequences are MNHEY and SVGAGI. The CDR3 region is CASSSGGARVDTQYF. The DNA of the CDR3 is TGTGCCAGCAGTTCCGGAGGGGCCCGGGTAGATACGCAGTATTTT.

This chain joins TRBV10-2 and TRBJ1-1; TRBD1 aligns across 8 bases. CDR3 size: 13 residues. V lost 8 bases, J lost 4 bases, and 6 bases stayed unmatched. CDR1 is WSHSY, CDR2 SAAADI, per germline. The CDR3, as DNA: TGCGCCAGCCTAAGGACAGGGTCCACTGAAGCTTTCTTT. It codes for CASLRTGSTEAFF.

This clone was detected a few times. The chain recombines TRBV7-9 with TRBJ2-1; TRBD1 might be the D (6 bases). V lost 6 bases to trimming and J lost 7 bases, with 10 bases between them. The CDR3 length is 12 residues. In germline, CDR1 is SEHNR, CDR2 FQNEAQ (reference sequence). The CDR3 nucleotides read TGTGCCAGCAGGAAACAGGGAAATGAGCAGTTCTTC. This codes for CASRKQGNEQFF.

This chain links TRBV25-1 with TRBJ2-1; tentative D call: TRBD2 (6 bases). Germline assignment: CDR1 MGHDK and CDR2 SYGVNS. Trimming took 2 bases from V and 0 from J, leaving 11 bases between them. This CDR3 has 16 amino acids. CDR3 DNA sequence: TGTGCCAGCAGTGAAGAGGGCGGGGTCTCCTACAATGAGCAGTTCTTC. Translated: CASSEEGGVSYNEQFF.

This chain links TRBV10-2 with TRBJ2-1; 14 bases match TRBD2. This CDR3 is 17 amino acids long. The germline CDR1 and CDR2 sequences are WSHSY and SAAADI. J was trimmed by 1 base and V by 7 bases; bases with no gene match: 6. The CDR3 nucleotides are TGCGCCAGCACCGGGACTAGCGGGAGAGGGTCCTACAATGAGCAGTTCTTC. Translation gives CASTGTSGRGSYNEQFF.

V is TRBV19 and J is TRBJ2-3; the match to TRBD2 covers 9 bases. The CDR3 consists of 15 residues. Looked up from germline, CDR1 is LNHDA and CDR2 is SQIVND (reference sequence). With V trimmed by 3 bases and J by 5 bases, 6 bases remained unmatched. The CDR3 reads CASSIEAGGGDTQYF. The CDR3 bases are TGTGCCAGTAGTATCGAAGCGGGAGGTGGAGATACGCAGTATTTT.

The V call is TRBV29-1, the J call TRBJ1-2, with D possibly TRBD1 on 5 matching bases. This CDR3 has 13 residues. Per germline, CDR1 SQVTM and CDR2 ANQGSEA. Trimming removed 6 bases from V and 6 bases from J, with 17 bases in between. CDR3 amino acids: CSVVGQGPNGYTF. CDR3 DNA: TGCAGCGTCGTAGGGCAGGGTCCCAATGGCTACACCTTC.

The chain joins TRBV5-4 to TRBJ1-2; D is possibly TRBD1 (5 bases). Germline CDR1 reads SGHNT; CDR2 reads YYREEE (reference sequence). This CDR3 has 15 amino acids. Trimming shortened V by 0 bases and J by 2 bases, and 11 bases separated the two germline ends. The CDR3 nucleotides are TGTGCCAGCAGCTTGGAGGTAGGGGCAAACTATGGCTACACCTTC. Translated, it gives CASSLEVGANYGYTF.

This clone was seen a few times. The genes are TRBV4-3 and TRBJ2-2, with TRBD1 matching over 8 bases. V trimming: 6 bases; J trimming: 6 bases; junction bases outside the gene matches: 0. From germline, CDR1 is LGHNA and CDR2 YSLEER. The CDR3 length is 12 residues. The CDR3 region is CASRQGAGELFF. The CDR3 bases are TGCGCCAGCAGACAGGGGGCCGGGGAGCTGTTTTTT.

This sequence joins TRBV28 and TRBJ2-7; 8 bases match TRBD2. The CDR3 covers 14 residues. Germline lookup yields CDR1 MDHEN and CDR2 SYDVKM. With V trimmed by 2 bases and J by 6 bases, 6 bases remained unmatched. CDR3 sequence (DNA): TGTGCCAGCAGTTTAGGGTTCGGGAGGGGCGAGCAGTACTTC. Encoded protein: CASSLGFGRGEQYF.

V gene TRBV10-2 combines with J gene TRBJ2-2; D uncertain. Germline V gene lookup returns CDR1 WSHSY and CDR2 SAAADI. V was cut by 8 bases and J by 1 base, with 11 bases left in between. This CDR3 contains 14 residues. In DNA form, the CDR3 reads TGCGCCAGCCGTCCCCCACAGAACACCGGGGAGCTGTTTTTT. Protein sequence: CASRPPQNTGELFF.

The sample holds one count of this clone. CDR3 residues: CASSTGLMRSYEQYF. CDR3 DNA sequence: TGTGCCAGCAGTACAGGGTTGATGCGCTCCTACGAGCAGTACTTC. The rearrangement links TRBV6-1 to TRBJ2-7, with D perhaps TRBD1 (6 bases). Germline-derived CDR1 and CDR2 are MNHNS and SASEGT. The CDR3 totals 15 residues. V was shortened by 5 bases and J by 0 bases, with 14 bases between the two germline ends.

The gene calls are TRBV18 and TRBJ1-6; 7 bases are a match to TRBD1. CDR3 length: 16 residues. CDR1 and CDR2 (germline): KGHSH, LQKENI. J was trimmed by 7 bases and V by 4 bases; bases with no gene match: 10. The chain's CDR3 is CASSRSAGQPNSPLHF. For the CDR3, the DNA is TGTGCCAGCTCACGCTCCGCGGGACAGCCAAATTCACCCCTCCACTTT.

The chain has TRBV10-3 and TRBJ2-5; 8 bases match TRBD1. From germline, CDR1 is ENHRY and CDR2 SYGVKD. V lost 5 bases to trimming and J lost 2 bases; unmatched junction nucleotides: 10. The CDR3 spans 16 residues. DNA of the CDR3: TGTGCCATCAGTCCCCAGGGGGCAGTAAAGCAAGAGACCCAGTACTTC. It codes for CAISPQGAVKQETQYF.

This clone was found once. The chain carries TRBV9 and TRBJ1-2, with 8 bases matching TRBD1. The CDR3 spans 15 residues. The germline gives CDR1 SGDLS, CDR2 YYNGEE. The J segment lost 6 bases and the V segment lost 3 bases, leaving 10 bases of the junction unmatched. The CDR3 is CASSATGGIPHGYTF. The CDR3 DNA follows: TGTGCCAGCAGCGCCACAGGGGGGATACCCCATGGCTACACCTTC.

The J gene is TRBJ2-7, the V gene TRBV9; TRBD2 agrees at 8 bases. The germline CDR1 and CDR2 sequences are SGDLS and YYNGEE. After removal of 4 bases from V and 2 bases from J, the junction contained 5 bases not matched to a gene. This CDR3 contains 14 residues. DNA for the CDR3: TGTGCCAGCAGCCCGGGGGGGGATACCTACGAGCAGTACTTC. Protein sequence: CASSPGGDTYEQYF.

This chain uses TRBV11-2 with TRBJ1-2; D ambiguous. This CDR3 is built from 15 residues. Trimming removed 5 bases from V and 2 bases from J, with 15 bases in between. Germline assignment: CDR1 SGHAT and CDR2 FQNNGV. The CDR3 sequence: CASSPFDGQNYGYTF. As DNA, the CDR3 is TGTGCCAGCAGCCCTTTCGATGGCCAGAACTATGGCTACACCTTC. The entire variable domain, with the rest obtained from reference TRBV11-2 and TRBJ1-2, is as follows: EAGVAQSPRYKIIEKRQSVAFWCNPISGHATLYWYQQILGQGPKLLIQFQNNGVVDDSQLPKDRFSAERLKGVDSTLKIQPAKLEDSAVYLCASSPFDGQNYGYTFGSGTRLTVV.

The chain carries TRBV6-5 and TRBJ1-2, with D possibly matching TRBD1 (5 bases). This CDR3 has 13 amino acids. Germline-derived CDR1 and CDR2 are MNHEY and SVGAGI. With 0 bases removed from V and 5 bases from J, the gap between germline ends came to 7 bases. The CDR3 spells CASSYSPGYGYTF. The CDR3 DNA reads TGTGCCAGCAGTTACTCTCCAGGGTATGGCTACACCTTC.

The rearrangement uses TRBV10-2 and TRBJ2-1; D is ambiguous. The germline V and J ends were trimmed by 3 bases and 9 bases, with 6 bases remaining between them. The CDR3 extends over 11 amino acids. From germline, CDR1 is WSHSY and CDR2 SAAADI. The CDR3 sequence is CASSEGGEQFF. CDR3 DNA sequence: TGCGCCAGCAGTGAAGGCGGTGAGCAGTTCTTC.

At least ten counts were recorded for this clone. The genes are TRBV6-4 and TRBJ1-1; 10 bases line up with TRBD1. CDR3 length: 18 residues. Germline-derived CDR1 and CDR2 are MRHNA and SNTAGT. Unmatched junction bases numbered 15, after V lost 5 bases and J lost 3 bases. CDR3: CASSNPPGQGTSDTEAFF. The CDR3 nucleotides are TGTGCCAGCAGTAACCCTCCGGGACAGGGGACGTCAGACACTGAAGCTTTCTTT.

The chain employs TRBV5-6 and TRBJ1-5; possibly TRBD1 for D (5 bases). Per germline, CDR1 SGHDT and CDR2 YYEEEE. Trimming removed 4 bases from V and 4 bases from J, with 21 bases in between. The CDR3 runs to 17 residues. The CDR3 sequence: CASSPSRGGFGNQPQHF. The CDR3, as DNA: TGTGCCAGCAGCCCATCAAGGGGAGGGTTCGGGAATCAGCCCCAGCATTTT. The variable domain in full, completed from reference TRBV5-6 and TRBJ1-5, reads DAGVTQSPTHLIKTRGQQVTLRCSPKSGHDTVSWYQQALGQGPQFIFQYYEEEERQRGNFPDRFSGHQFPNYSSELNVNALLLGDSALYLCASSPSRGGFGNQPQHFGDGTRLSIL.

The rearrangement joins TRBV2 to TRBJ2-2; no definite D call. The germline V and J ends were trimmed by 8 bases and 0 bases, with 7 bases remaining between them. CDR1 and CDR2 from the germline V gene are SNHLY and FYNNEI. There are 13 residues in the CDR3. The CDR3 DNA follows: TGTGCCAGCGTAGAAACGAACACCGGGGAGCTGTTTTTT. Translation gives CASVETNTGELFF.

This chain connects TRBV9 to TRBJ1-1; D is uncertain. Germline loops: CDR1 SGDLS, CDR2 YYNGEE. Trimming shortened V by 0 bases and J by 5 bases, and 11 bases separated the two germline ends. This CDR3 comprises 14 residues. The CDR3 DNA is TGTGCCAGCAGCGTAGTCTATGGTCGGACTGAAGCTTTCTTT. Protein product: CASSVVYGRTEAFF.